This T cell receptor beta chain comes out of a study of T cell responses to AZD1222 COVID-19 vaccine. Whole-study results and caveats: Close to half of all spike-specific TCRs reportedly target regions of the variants that are unmutated. Vaccination with two AZD1222 doses was followed by a rise in Spike-specific TCR breadth and depth. Spike-wide coverage was observed for vaccine-associated CD4 TCRs, with dominant responses at 160-218 and 743-854. Clonal diversity may have been underestimated, and the donors were mostly white British, with more females than males.

As for this clone: No antigen is known for it.

V was pared by 5 bases and J by 7 bases, with 12 bases between. Germline V lookup: CDR1 SGHTA, CDR2 FQGNSA. The length of the CDR3 is 13 residues. The method was immunoSEQ multiplex PCR; TCRdb's version includes in-frame clones alone and lacks a portion of them. The table includes about 39,000 clones, 88% detected once. The rearrangement joins TRBV7-2 to TRBJ1-5, with D uncertain. The sequenced sample was peripheral blood, obtained 28 days after the second AZD1222 dose. This clonotype was obtained from an adult who received the AZD1222 COVID-19 vaccine. The CDR3 DNA is TGTGCCAGCAGCCTCAGGCGCCACCAGCCCCAGCATTTT. Amino acid sequence: CASSLRRHQPQHF.